The present T cell receptor beta chain was sequenced within a study of T cell responses to AZD1222 COVID-19 vaccine. Profiling relied on immunoSEQ multiplex PCR, and the TCRdb table lists in-frame clones only, not all of them. The sample lists just under 150,000 clones, approximately 90% seen once, with roughly 1.8% in the top ten. This CDR3 comprises 17 residues. CDR1 and CDR2 (germline): LGHDT, YNNKEL (reference sequence). V was pared by 2 bases and J by 0 bases, with 14 bases between. Findings of the study overall: Donors were chiefly white British, with a greater number of females, and clonal diversity was perhaps underestimated. Only a handful of individuals given AZD1222 were seropositive at baseline. The study found Spike-specific TCR breadth and depth rose after two AZD1222 doses. Researchers took repertoire samples only after the peak T cell response had come.

Notes on this clone: Its antigen is undetermined.

The chain carries TRBV3-1 (or the pseudogene TRBV3-2) and TRBJ1-3; D possibly corresponds to TRBD1 (6 bases). Source: peripheral blood, taken 28 days after the second AZD1222 dose. The clonotype comes from an adult who received the AZD1222 COVID-19 vaccine. CDR3 sequence reads: CASSQFSDRISGNTIYF. DNA for the CDR3: TGTGCCAGCAGCCAATTTTCCGACAGGATCTCTGGAAACACCATATATTTT.